These 28 T cell receptor beta chains originate from one sample sequenced in a study of T cell responses to AZD1222 COVID-19 vaccine. Some clones are missing from TCRdb's copy, which holds only in-frame ones; the method was immunoSEQ multiplex PCR. The sample has over 120,000 clones; roughly 92% are singletons. This specimen was peripheral blood, taken on day 0 of AZD1222 vaccination. The receptor source for this set is an adult in good health.

This clone was detected only once. The chain combines TRBV6-5 with TRBJ1-2; D gene unclear. The CDR3 runs 13 residues. CDR1 is MNHEY, CDR2 SVGAGI, per germline. Trimming pared 4 bases from V and 5 bases from J, leaving 11 bases between. In DNA form, the CDR3 reads TGTGCCAGCAGTTCTTCCCCGATTTATGGCTACACCTTC. This codes for CASSSSPIYGYTF.

This chain uses TRBV11-2 with TRBJ2-7; 7 bases fit TRBD2. The CDR3 contains 14 residues. V dropped 2 bases and J dropped 9; count of bases not matched to a gene: 10. CDR1 and CDR2 from the germline V gene are SGHAT and FQNNGV. The CDR3 sequence is CASSLIREEVGQYF. CDR3 DNA: TGTGCCAGCAGCTTAATCCGGGAGGAGGTGGGGCAGTACTTC.

The J gene is TRBJ2-3, the V gene TRBV6-2 or TRBV6-3; perhaps D is TRBD1 or TRBD2 (5 bases each). Trimming cost V 6 bases and J 7 bases, with 8 bases left between them. The CDR3 covers 11 residues. CDR1 and CDR2 from the germline V gene are MNHEY and SVGEGT. The CDR3: CASSGTNTQYF. The DNA for the CDR3 is TGTGCCAGCAGCGGGACCAATACGCAGTATTTT.

V usage is TRBV2 and J usage is TRBJ1-1; D not resolved. Trimming pared 6 bases from V and 2 bases from J, leaving 10 bases between. The CDR3 has 13 residues. Germline-derived CDR1 and CDR2 are SNHLY and FYNNEI. CDR3 nucleotides: TGTGCCAGCAGCCTTACCCTTAACACTGAAGCTTTCTTT. Its protein product is CASSLTLNTEAFF.

The V gene is TRBV7-2, the J gene TRBJ2-1, with D uncertain. The CDR3 loop spans 16 amino acids. Germline-derived CDR1 and CDR2 are SGHTA and FQGNSA. Trimming stripped 2 bases from V and 4 bases from J, with 15 bases between. The CDR3 reads CASSLKVGKWYNEQFF. As DNA, the CDR3 is TGTGCCAGCAGCTTAAAGGTGGGGAAGTGGTACAATGAGCAGTTCTTC.

The chain employs TRBV2 and TRBJ2-1; D gene uncertain. Germline CDR1 SNHLY, CDR2 FYNNEI. This CDR3 contains 11 residues. V shed 11 bases and J shed 4 bases, with 9 bases lying between them. This CDR3 reads CAVRAYNEQFF. As DNA, the CDR3 is TGTGCCGTACGGGCTTACAATGAGCAGTTCTTC.

The chain uses TRBV3-1 (or the pseudogene TRBV3-2) and TRBJ2-7; TRBD1 matches at 7 bases. This CDR3 region has 13 residues. V lost 3 bases, J lost 3 bases, and 2 bases stayed unmatched. Germline V CDR1 and CDR2: LGHDT, YNNKEL (reference sequence). This chain's CDR3 is CASSQRDSYEQYF. In DNA form, the CDR3 reads TGTGCCAGCAGCCAGAGGGACAGCTACGAGCAGTACTTC.

The chain employs TRBV6-5 and TRBJ2-7; D unresolved. Deletions cut 6 bases from V and 5 bases from J, with 14 bases between. The CDR3 covers 13 residues. Germline CDR1 MNHEY, CDR2 SVGAGI. The CDR3 DNA follows: TGTGCCAGCAGGAACGGCCAATTCCACGAGCAGTACTTC. As protein: CASRNGQFHEQYF.

This rearrangement joins TRBV5-1 to TRBJ2-7; 10 positions match TRBD2. The CDR3 extends over 16 amino acids. With 3 bases clipped from V and 6 bases from J, the junction kept 12 bases outside the gene matches. Germline-derived CDR1 and CDR2 are SGHRS and YFSETQ. As DNA, the CDR3 is TGCGCCAGCAGCTCCGGGACTAGCGCCCGGAGCTTCGAGCAGTACTTC. Translated: CASSSGTSARSFEQYF. Using reference TRBV5-1 and TRBJ2-7 for the parts outside the CDR3, the full variable domain is KAGVTQTPRYLIKTRGQQVTLSCSPISGHRSVSWYQQTPGQGLQFLFEYFSETQRNKGNFPGRFSGRQFSNSRSEMNVSTLELGDSALYLCASSSGTSARSFEQYFGPGTRLTVT.

This clone was detected once. The chain is built from TRBV5-1 and TRBJ1-4; D not certain. V was cut by 1 base and J by 8 bases, with 15 bases left in between. Germline lookup yields CDR1 SGHRS and CDR2 YFSETQ. This CDR3 region has 15 residues. CDR3 sequence reads: CASSLQSGVGEKLFF. The CDR3 DNA sequence: TGCGCCAGCAGCTTGCAGTCCGGGGTGGGCGAAAAACTGTTTTTT.

About this clone: At one boundary the junction diverges from the germline segment, which might be a read error. This chain links TRBV5-1 with TRBJ2-7; 14 bases map to TRBD2. The germline gives CDR1 SGHRS, CDR2 YFSETQ. The CDR3 runs to 17 residues. The CDR3 bases are TGCGCCAGCAGCTTGGTGACAGGTGCCGGGACTAGCGGGAGCCTTATCTTC. It codes for CASSLVTGAGTSGSLIF.

This sequence joins TRBV5-1 and TRBJ2-1; 8 bases match TRBD1. J was trimmed by 7 bases and V by 4 bases; bases with no gene match: 7. This CDR3 has 14 residues. The V gene's germline CDR1 is SGHRS and CDR2 YFSETQ. The CDR3 DNA is TGCGCCAGCAGCAGTCTTCAGGGGGCGAATGAGCAGTTCTTC. It yields the protein CASSSLQGANEQFF.

The chain couples TRBV5-1 to TRBJ2-7; 8 positions match TRBD2. Germline CDR1 reads SGHRS; CDR2 reads YFSETQ. The CDR3 contains 16 residues. Trimming took 3 bases from V and 7 from J; bases not matched to a gene: 15. CDR3 loop: CASSSEPVAGPQEQYF. As DNA, the CDR3 is TGCGCCAGCAGCTCCGAACCAGTAGCGGGGCCCCAGGAGCAGTACTTC.

This clone occurred once. The rearrangement joins TRBV6-5 to TRBJ1-2, with a possible D match to TRBD1 (5 bases). Germline-derived CDR1 and CDR2 are MNHEY and SVGAGI. Between the trimmed V and J ends, which lost 7 bases and 7 bases, there was a span of 16 bases. The CDR3 extends over 13 amino acids. CDR3 loop: CASKDSGTSGYTF. Written as DNA, the CDR3 is TGTGCCAGCAAGGATTCCGGGACTTCTGGCTACACCTTC.

This clone was found once. The chain recombines TRBV29-1 with TRBJ2-5; maybe TRBD2 (6 bases). The CDR3 contains 12 residues. The V end was cut by 4 bases, the J end by 4 bases, with 10 bases between. Germline V gene lookup returns CDR1 SQVTM and CDR2 ANQGSEA. CDR3 coding DNA: TGCAGCGTTGGGGGGGTTGGAGAGACCCAGTACTTC. The encoded protein is CSVGGVGETQYF. The full variable domain, with the rest looked up from reference TRBV29-1 and TRBJ2-5, is SAVISQKPSRDICQRGTSLTIQCQVDSQVTMMFWYRQQPGQSLTLIATANQGSEATYESGFVIDKFPISRPNLTFSTLTVSNMSPEDSSIYLCSVGGVGETQYFGPGTRLLVL.

This clone was seen just once. This chain joins TRBV19 and TRBJ2-2; the D is unclear. The CDR3 has 19 amino acids. Trimming took 0 bases from V and 4 from J, leaving 21 bases between them. In germline, CDR1 is LNHDA, CDR2 SQIVND (reference sequence). The CDR3 region has the DNA TGTGCCAGTAGTATAGACCCTTACGGTCGCAGGCAGTTCACCGGGGAGCTGTTTTTT. This sequence encodes CASSIDPYGRRQFTGELFF.

The rearrangement links TRBV5-5 to TRBJ1-3, with 7 bases identical to TRBD1. V shed 2 bases and J 2 bases; nucleotides not matched to a gene: 4. CDR3 length: 15 residues. Germline assignment: CDR1 SGHKS and CDR2 YYEKEE (reference sequence). The CDR3 coding sequence is TGTGCCAGCAGCTTCGGGGACAGAGCTGGAAACACCATATATTTT. This gives the protein CASSFGDRAGNTIYF.

The rearrangement joins TRBV20-1 to TRBJ1-1; D not resolved. Trimming left V 3 bases short and J 0 bases short, with 14 bases between. Germline loops: CDR1 DFQATT, CDR2 SNEGSKA (reference sequence). There are 15 residues in the CDR3. CDR3 protein: CSASGLGRLNTEAFF. CDR3 in DNA: TGCAGTGCTAGTGGATTGGGGAGGTTGAACACTGAAGCTTTCTTT.

CDR3 DNA sequence: TGCGCCAGCTGCCCAATGGGGGGAGGTGAAGCTTTCTTT. Encoded protein: CASCPMGGGEAFF. The genes are TRBV4-1 and TRBJ1-1; a possible D gene is TRBD1 (5 bases). The V gene's germline CDR1 is MGHRA and CDR2 YSYEKL. This CDR3 spans 13 amino acids. V gave up 8 bases and J gave up 7 bases, with 17 bases separating them.

V is TRBV7-9 and J is TRBJ1-2, with TRBD1 matching 9 bases. This CDR3 has 12 amino acids. Germline V gives CDR1 SEHNR, CDR2 FQNEAQ (reference sequence). The V segment lost 5 bases and the J segment 7 bases; nucleotides outside the gene matches: 2. Here the CDR3 DNA reads TGTGCCAGCAGCGACAGGGGGACTGGCTACACCTTC. Translated: CASSDRGTGYTF.

This chain uses TRBV5-1 with TRBJ2-5; unclear D gene. The germline V gene has CDR1 SGHRS and CDR2 YFSETQ. There are 13 residues in the CDR3. Trimming took 1 base from V and 2 from J, leaving 6 bases between them. The CDR3 region has the DNA TGCGCCAGCAGCTTGTGGGTTCAAGAGACCCAGTACTTC. Translation: CASSLWVQETQYF.

The chain carries TRBV9 and TRBJ2-5, with 9 positions matching TRBD2. Looked up from germline, CDR1 is SGDLS and CDR2 is YYNGEE. V lost 3 bases, J lost 1 base, and 7 bases stayed unmatched. This CDR3 region has 16 residues. In DNA, the CDR3 is TGTGCCAGCAGCGCGGGGACTAGCAATTTCCAAGAGACCCAGTACTTC. Protein: CASSAGTSNFQETQYF.

The chain uses TRBV5-5 and TRBJ2-1; 9 bases line up with TRBD1. The CDR3 loop spans 15 amino acids. J lost 9 bases, V lost 1 base, and 8 bases had no gene match. Germline V lookup: CDR1 SGHKS, CDR2 YYEKEE (reference sequence). The CDR3 bases are TGTGCCAGCAGCTTGCCCCCGGGACAGGGCAGTGAGCAGTTCTTC. This encodes CASSLPPGQGSEQFF.

The chain uses TRBV29-1 and TRBJ2-3, with 8 nucleotides matching TRBD2. CDR1 SQVTM and CDR2 ANQGSEA come from the germline V gene. Trimming at V came to 4 bases and at J to 3 bases, leaving 9 bases not matched to a gene. CDR3 length equals 15 residues. CDR3 coding DNA: TGCAGCGTTGGCCCAGCGGGAGTAGGTACAGATACGCAGTATTTT. Its protein is CSVGPAGVGTDTQYF.

J is TRBJ2-1 and V is TRBV5-1; TRBD1 or TRBD2 may be the D gene (6 bases each). The CDR3 is 17 amino acids. V shed 1 base and J shed 5 bases, with 19 bases lying between them. CDR1 and CDR2 (germline): SGHRS, YFSETQ. CDR3 coding DNA: TGCGCCAGCAGCTTGTTAAGGGGGGCCGAGGAGGACAATGAGCAGTTCTTC. Translation gives CASSLLRGAEEDNEQFF.

This clone occurred once. The chain recombines TRBV6-1 with TRBJ2-1, with D tentatively TRBD2 (6 bases). Germline V lookup: CDR1 MNHNS, CDR2 SASEGT. Trimming shortened V by 1 base and J by 7 bases, and 14 bases separated the two germline ends. The CDR3 contains 15 residues. As DNA, the CDR3 is TGTGCCAGCAGTGAAGGGAGGGCCAAGTCGAATGAGCAGTTCTTC. Translated, it gives CASSEGRAKSNEQFF.

This clone was counted between two and nine times. The chain uses TRBV5-3 and TRBJ2-7; the match to TRBD2 covers 10 bases. TRBV5-3 is an ORF, with its function uncertain. V lost 3 bases, J lost 4 bases, and 10 bases stayed unmatched. CDR3 length equals 16 residues. DNA of the CDR3: TGTGCCAGAAGCTGGAAGCAGCGGGAGGGCCGGTACGAGCAGTACTTC. As protein: CARSWKQREGRYEQYF.

The chain links TRBV30 to TRBJ2-2; D gene ambiguous. The CDR3 is 13 residues long. V lost 1 base and J 2 bases, leaving 5 bases between the germline ends. CDR1 is GTSNPN, CDR2 SVGIG, per germline (reference sequence). In nucleotides, the CDR3 is TGTGCCTGGAGTGCCCCCAACACCGGGGAGCTGTTTTTT. This sequence encodes CAWSAPNTGELFF.